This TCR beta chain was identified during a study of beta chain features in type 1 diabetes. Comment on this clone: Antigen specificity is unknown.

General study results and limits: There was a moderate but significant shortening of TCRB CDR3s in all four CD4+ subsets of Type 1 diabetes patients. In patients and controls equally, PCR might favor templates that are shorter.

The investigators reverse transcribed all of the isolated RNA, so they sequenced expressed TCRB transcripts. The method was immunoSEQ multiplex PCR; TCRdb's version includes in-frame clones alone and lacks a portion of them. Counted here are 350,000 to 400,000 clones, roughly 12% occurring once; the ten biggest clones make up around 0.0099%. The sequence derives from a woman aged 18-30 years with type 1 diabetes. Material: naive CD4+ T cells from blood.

CDR3 residues: CASSQTGASSYEQYF. Here the CDR3 DNA reads TGTGCCAGCTCACAGACAGGGGCGAGCTCCTACGAGCAGTACTTC. The chain uses TRBV18 and TRBJ2-7; 8 bases are shared with TRBD1. Germline loops: CDR1 KGHSH, CDR2 LQKENI. V lost 4 bases to trimming and J lost 0 bases; unmatched junction nucleotides: 5. CDR3 length: 15 amino acids. Full variable domain (outside the CDR3, taken from reference TRBV18 and TRBJ2-7): NAGVMQNPRHLVRRRGQEARLRCSPMKGHSHVYWYRQLPEEGLKFMVYLQKENIIDESGMPKERFSAEFPKEGPSILRIQQVVRGDSAAYFCASSQTGASSYEQYFGPGTRLTVT.